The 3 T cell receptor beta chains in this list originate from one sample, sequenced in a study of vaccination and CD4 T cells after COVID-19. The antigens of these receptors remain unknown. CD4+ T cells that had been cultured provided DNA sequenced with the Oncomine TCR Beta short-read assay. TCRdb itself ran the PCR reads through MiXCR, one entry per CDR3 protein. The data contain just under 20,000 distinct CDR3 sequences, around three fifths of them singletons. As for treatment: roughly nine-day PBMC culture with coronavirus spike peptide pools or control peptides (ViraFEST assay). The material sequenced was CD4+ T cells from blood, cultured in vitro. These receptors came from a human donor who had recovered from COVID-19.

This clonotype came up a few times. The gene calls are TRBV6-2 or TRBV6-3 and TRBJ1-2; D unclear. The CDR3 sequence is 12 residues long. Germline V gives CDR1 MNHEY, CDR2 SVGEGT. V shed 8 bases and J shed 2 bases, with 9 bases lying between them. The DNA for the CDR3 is TGTGCCAGCCACGACGGAAACTATGGCTACACCTTC. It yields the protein CASHDGNYGYTF.

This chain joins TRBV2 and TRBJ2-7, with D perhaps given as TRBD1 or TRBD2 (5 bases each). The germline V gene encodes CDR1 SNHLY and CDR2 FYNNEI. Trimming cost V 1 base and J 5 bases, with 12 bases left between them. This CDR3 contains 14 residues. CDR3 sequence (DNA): TGTGCCAGCAGTGAAGGAGGGGCGCTCAACGAGCAGTACTTC. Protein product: CASSEGGALNEQYF.

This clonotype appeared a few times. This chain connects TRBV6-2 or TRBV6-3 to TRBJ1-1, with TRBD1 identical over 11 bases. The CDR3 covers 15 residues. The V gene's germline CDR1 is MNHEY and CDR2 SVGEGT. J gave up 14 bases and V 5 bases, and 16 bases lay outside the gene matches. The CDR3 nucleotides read TGTGCCAGCAGTACCCCCGGACAGGGGGCTTTATCCAGGTTCTTT. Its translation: CASSTPGQGALSRFF.